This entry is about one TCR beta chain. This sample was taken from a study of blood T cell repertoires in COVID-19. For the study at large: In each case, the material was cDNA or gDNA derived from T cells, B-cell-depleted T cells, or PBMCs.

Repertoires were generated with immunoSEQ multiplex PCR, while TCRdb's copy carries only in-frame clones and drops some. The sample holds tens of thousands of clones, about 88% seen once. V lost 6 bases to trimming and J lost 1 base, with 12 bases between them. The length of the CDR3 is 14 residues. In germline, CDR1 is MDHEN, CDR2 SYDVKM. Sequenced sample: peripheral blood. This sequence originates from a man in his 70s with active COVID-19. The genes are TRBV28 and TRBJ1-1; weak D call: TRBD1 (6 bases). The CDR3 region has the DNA TGTGCCAGCAGCCCATCAGGGGCGAACACTGAAGCTTTCTTT. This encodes CASSPSGANTEAFF.